These 9 T cell receptor beta chains were all obtained from the same sample, sequenced in a study of blood T cell repertoires in COVID-19. Sequenced by immunoSEQ multiplex PCR; TCRdb stores in-frame clones only, minus some. The sample gives some 330,000 clones, around 89% of which show up once; more than 3% is in the top ten. The sample comprised peripheral blood. The receptors originated from a woman aged 45-60 years with active or convalescent COVID-19.

V and J are TRBV6-5 and TRBJ1-3; no firm D call. Germline CDR1 MNHEY, CDR2 SVGAGI. Trimming cost V 6 bases and J 0 bases, with 12 bases left between them. The CDR3 extends over 15 amino acids. The CDR3 loop is CASSSDGSSGNTIYF. In DNA form, the CDR3 reads TGTGCCAGCAGCTCGGACGGGAGCTCTGGAAACACCATATATTTT.

V and J are TRBV4-3 and TRBJ2-2; 8 bases align to TRBD1. V gave up 1 base and J gave up 1 base; unmatched junction bases: 2. This CDR3 has 16 amino acids. Germline V gene data show CDR1 as LGHNA and CDR2 as YSLEER. The CDR3 region has the DNA TGCGCCAGCAGCCAAGGGGACAGGCGGAACACCGGGGAGCTGTTTTTT. Protein sequence: CASSQGDRRNTGELFF.

This sequence joins TRBV11-3 and TRBJ1-1, with 8 bases identical to TRBD1. With V trimmed by 4 bases and J by 6 bases, 7 bases remained unmatched. The V gene's germline CDR1 is SGHNT and CDR2 YENEEA. The CDR3 extends over 14 amino acids. CDR3 protein: CASSSGQGISEAFF. The CDR3, as DNA: TGTGCCAGCAGCTCCGGACAGGGCATCTCTGAAGCTTTCTTT.

The chain combines TRBV30 with TRBJ2-1, with TRBD2 identical over 10 bases. This CDR3 is 16 amino acids long. Germline-derived CDR1 and CDR2 are GTSNPN and SVGIG (reference sequence). The V and J ends lost 0 bases and 5 bases, in that order; junction bases with no gene match: 7. This CDR3 reads CAWSVLGLAENNEQFF. The CDR3 coding sequence is TGTGCCTGGAGTGTACTCGGACTAGCGGAGAACAATGAGCAGTTCTTC.

The chain links TRBV9 to TRBJ1-2; D gene unclear. The germline V and J ends were trimmed by 4 bases and 6 bases, with 16 bases remaining between them. CDR1 SGDLS and CDR2 YYNGEE come from the germline V gene. The CDR3 has 14 residues. The CDR3 sequence is CASSIRWANDGYTF. DNA of the CDR3: TGTGCCAGCAGCATCCGGTGGGCAAACGATGGCTACACCTTC.

J is TRBJ2-2 and V is TRBV6-5, with unresolved D. This CDR3 comprises 11 residues. Per germline, CDR1 MNHEY and CDR2 SVGAGI. The V end was cut by 3 bases, the J end by 7 bases, with 3 bases between. The DNA of the CDR3 is TGTGCCAGCAGTTATCGCGGGGAGCTGTTTTTT. It codes for CASSYRGELFF.

The rearrangement joins TRBV6-2 or TRBV6-3 to TRBJ2-7, with 9 bases lining up with TRBD1. With V trimmed by 5 bases and J by 0 bases, 5 bases remained unmatched. Germline V gene lookup returns CDR1 MNHEY and CDR2 SVGEGT. CDR3 size: 15 residues. In nucleotides, the CDR3 is TGTGCCAGCAGTCGCCCGGGACAGGGCTCCTACGAGCAGTACTTC. Protein sequence: CASSRPGQGSYEQYF.

The gene calls are TRBV5-1 and TRBJ1-1, with unresolved D. V was shortened by 1 base and J by 0 bases, with 10 bases between the two germline ends. This CDR3 region has 15 residues. Germline CDR1 is SGHRS and CDR2 is YFSETQ. DNA for the CDR3: TGCGCCAGCAGCTTGTCAGCGTACATGAACACTGAAGCTTTCTTT. Translating gives CASSLSAYMNTEAFF.

This CDR3 is CASSPAGDGGRNTIYF. Written as DNA, the CDR3 is TGTGCCAGCAGCCCTGCGGGTGACGGTGGAAGAAACACCATATATTTT. The rearrangement joins TRBV28 to TRBJ1-3; D unresolved. From germline, CDR1 is MDHEN and CDR2 SYDVKM. Trimming took off 6 bases at V and 5 bases at J, with 20 bases between the two ends. The CDR3 consists of 16 residues.